This T cell receptor (beta chain) was sequenced in a study of blood T cell repertoires in COVID-19. As for the study in general: Sites in the United States, Italy and Spain provided acute and convalescent COVID-19 samples.

How the authors handled the data: Reference gene primer amplification yielded estimated nucleated cell counts. Libraries were prepared by immunoSEQ multiplex PCR; TCRdb keeps only in-frame clonotypes and omits some of them. V and J calls and clone size are as listed in that table; D and trimming were resolved from the DNA. The sample lists tens of thousands of clones, roughly nine tenths seen once, with approximately 9.5% in the top ten. The CDR3 contains 18 residues. Germline lookup yields CDR1 LGHDT and CDR2 YNNKEL (reference sequence). With 1 base clipped from V and 0 bases from J, the junction kept 12 bases outside the gene matches.

This chain connects TRBV3-1 (or the pseudogene TRBV3-2) to TRBJ2-7, with 7 bases lining up with TRBD2. The source material was peripheral blood. The receptor was derived from a human donor with active COVID-19. The donor label of this sample is uncertain. The CDR3 sequence: CASSQVGVGGSPSYEQYF. In DNA, the CDR3 is TGTGCCAGCAGCCAAGTCGGGGTAGGCGGGAGCCCCTCCTACGAGCAGTACTTC.